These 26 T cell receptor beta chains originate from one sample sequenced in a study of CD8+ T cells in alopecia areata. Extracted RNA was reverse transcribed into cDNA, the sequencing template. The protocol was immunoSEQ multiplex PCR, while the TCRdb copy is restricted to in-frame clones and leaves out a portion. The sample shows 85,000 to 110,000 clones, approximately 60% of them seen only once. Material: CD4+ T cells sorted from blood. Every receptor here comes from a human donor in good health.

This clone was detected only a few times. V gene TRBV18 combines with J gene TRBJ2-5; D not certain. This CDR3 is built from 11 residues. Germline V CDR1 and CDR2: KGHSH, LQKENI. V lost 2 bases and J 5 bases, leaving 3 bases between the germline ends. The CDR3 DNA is TGTGCCAGCTCACCAGCCGAGACCCAGTACTTC. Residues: CASSPAETQYF.

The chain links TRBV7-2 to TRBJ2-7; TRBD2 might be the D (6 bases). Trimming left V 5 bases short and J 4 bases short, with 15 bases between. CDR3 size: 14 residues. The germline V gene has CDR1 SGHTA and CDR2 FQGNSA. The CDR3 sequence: CASSPWASGYEQYF. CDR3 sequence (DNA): TGTGCCAGCAGCCCTTGGGCCAGCGGGTACGAGCAGTACTTC.

CDR3 bases: TGCGCCAGCAGCCAACTCTATCCCCGCTCGGAGGGGAAGACGCAGCCCCAGCATTTT. The encoded protein is CASSQLYPRSEGKTQPQHF. The chain has TRBV4-1 and TRBJ1-5; maybe TRBD1 (5 bases). With 2 bases removed from V and 7 bases from J, the gap between germline ends came to 27 bases. The CDR3 totals 19 residues. Germline CDR1 is MGHRA and CDR2 is YSYEKL.

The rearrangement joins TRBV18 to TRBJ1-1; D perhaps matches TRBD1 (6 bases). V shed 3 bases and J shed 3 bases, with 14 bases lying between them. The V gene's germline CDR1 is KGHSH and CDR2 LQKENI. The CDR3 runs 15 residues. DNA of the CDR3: TGTGCCAGCTCACCCCAAACAGGGTGGGACACTGAAGCTTTCTTT. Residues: CASSPQTGWDTEAFF.

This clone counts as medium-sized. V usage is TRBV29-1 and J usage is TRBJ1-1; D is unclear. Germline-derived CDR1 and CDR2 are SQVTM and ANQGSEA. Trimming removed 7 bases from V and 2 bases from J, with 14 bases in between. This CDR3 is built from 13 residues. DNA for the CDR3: TGCAGCGCCCAAGGCCAGGAAAACACTGAAGCTTTCTTT. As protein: CSAQGQENTEAFF.

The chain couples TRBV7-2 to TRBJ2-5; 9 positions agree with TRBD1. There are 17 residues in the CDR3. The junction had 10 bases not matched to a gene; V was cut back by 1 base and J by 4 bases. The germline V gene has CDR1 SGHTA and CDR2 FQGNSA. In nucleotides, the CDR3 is TGTGCCAGCAGCTTAGGTAGTTTAGGACAGGGGAGAGAGACCCAGTACTTC. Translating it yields CASSLGSLGQGRETQYF.

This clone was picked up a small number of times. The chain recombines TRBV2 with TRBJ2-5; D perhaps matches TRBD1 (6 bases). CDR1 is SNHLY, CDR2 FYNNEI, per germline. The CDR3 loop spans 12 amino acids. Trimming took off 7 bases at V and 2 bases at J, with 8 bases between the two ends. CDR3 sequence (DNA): TGTGCCAGCACAGGGGCGCAAGAGACCCAGTACTTC. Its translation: CASTGAQETQYF.

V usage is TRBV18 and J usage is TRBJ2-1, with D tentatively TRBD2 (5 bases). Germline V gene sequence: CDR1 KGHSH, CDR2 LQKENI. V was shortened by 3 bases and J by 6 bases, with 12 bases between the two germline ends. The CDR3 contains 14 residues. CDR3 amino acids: CASSPTTRSNEQFF. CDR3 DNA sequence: TGTGCCAGCTCACCGACTACCCGCTCCAATGAGCAGTTCTTC.

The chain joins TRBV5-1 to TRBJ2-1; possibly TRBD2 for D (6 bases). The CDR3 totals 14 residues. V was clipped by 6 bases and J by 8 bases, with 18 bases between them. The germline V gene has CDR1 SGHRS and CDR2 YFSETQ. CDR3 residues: CASTPGELGHEQFF. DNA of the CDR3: TGCGCCAGCACCCCGGGGGAACTAGGCCATGAGCAGTTCTTC.

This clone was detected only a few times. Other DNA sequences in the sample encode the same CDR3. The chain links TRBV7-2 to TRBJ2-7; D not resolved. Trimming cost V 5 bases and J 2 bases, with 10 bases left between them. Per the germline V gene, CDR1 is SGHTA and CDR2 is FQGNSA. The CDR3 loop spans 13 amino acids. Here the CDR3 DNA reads TGTGCCAGCAGCCTCGACGGTCCCTACGAGCAGTACTTC. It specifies CASSLDGPYEQYF.

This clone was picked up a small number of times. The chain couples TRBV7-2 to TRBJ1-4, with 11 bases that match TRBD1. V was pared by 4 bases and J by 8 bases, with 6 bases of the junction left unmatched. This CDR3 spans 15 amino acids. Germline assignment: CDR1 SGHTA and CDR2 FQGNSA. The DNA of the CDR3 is TGTGCCAGCAGCTACTCGGACAGGGGGCACGAAAAACTGTTTTTT. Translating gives CASSYSDRGHEKLFF.

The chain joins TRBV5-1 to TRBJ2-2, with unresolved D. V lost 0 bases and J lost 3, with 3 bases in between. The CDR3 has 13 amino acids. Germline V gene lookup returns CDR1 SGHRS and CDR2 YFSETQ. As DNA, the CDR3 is TGCGCCAGCAGCTTGGAGCACACCGGGGAGCTGTTTTTT. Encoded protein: CASSLEHTGELFF.

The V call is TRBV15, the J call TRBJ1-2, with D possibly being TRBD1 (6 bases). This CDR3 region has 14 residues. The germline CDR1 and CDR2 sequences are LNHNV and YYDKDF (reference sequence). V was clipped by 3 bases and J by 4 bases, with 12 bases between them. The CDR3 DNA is TGTGCCACCAGCAGTCCGGACAGTACCTATGGCTACACCTTC. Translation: CATSSPDSTYGYTF. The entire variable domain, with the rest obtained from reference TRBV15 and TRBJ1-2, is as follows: DAMVIQNPRYQVTQFGKPVTLSCSQTLNHNVMYWYQQKSSQAPKLLFHYYDKDFNNEADTPDNFQSRRPNTSFCFLDIRSPGLGDTAMYLCATSSPDSTYGYTFGSGTRLTVV.

CDR3 protein: CASSLGQAKDGYTF. The CDR3, as DNA: TGCGCCAGCAGCTTGGGACAGGCAAAGGATGGCTACACCTTC. The genes are TRBV5-1 and TRBJ1-2, with D possibly TRBD1 on 6 matching bases. This CDR3 comprises 14 residues. Per germline, CDR1 SGHRS and CDR2 YFSETQ. With 0 bases removed from V and 6 bases from J, the gap between germline ends came to 12 bases.

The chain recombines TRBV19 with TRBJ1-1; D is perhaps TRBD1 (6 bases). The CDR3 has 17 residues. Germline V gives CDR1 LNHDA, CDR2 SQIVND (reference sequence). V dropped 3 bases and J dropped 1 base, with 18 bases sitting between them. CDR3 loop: CASSMIFSGVSNTEAFF. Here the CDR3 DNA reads TGTGCCAGTAGTATGATCTTCTCAGGGGTTTCGAACACTGAAGCTTTCTTT.

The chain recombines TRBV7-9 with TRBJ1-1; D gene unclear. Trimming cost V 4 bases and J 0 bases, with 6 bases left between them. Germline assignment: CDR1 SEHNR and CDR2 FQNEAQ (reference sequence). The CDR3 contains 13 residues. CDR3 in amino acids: CASSSNMNTEAFF. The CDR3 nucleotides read TGTGCCAGCAGCTCAAACATGAACACTGAAGCTTTCTTT.

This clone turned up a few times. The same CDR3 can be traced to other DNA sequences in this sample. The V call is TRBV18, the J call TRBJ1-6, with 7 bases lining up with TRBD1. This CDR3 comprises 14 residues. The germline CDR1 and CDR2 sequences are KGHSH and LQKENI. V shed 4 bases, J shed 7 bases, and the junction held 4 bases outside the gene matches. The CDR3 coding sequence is TGTGCCAGCTCACTGGACAGGCGAAATTCACCCCTCCACTTT. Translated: CASSLDRRNSPLHF.

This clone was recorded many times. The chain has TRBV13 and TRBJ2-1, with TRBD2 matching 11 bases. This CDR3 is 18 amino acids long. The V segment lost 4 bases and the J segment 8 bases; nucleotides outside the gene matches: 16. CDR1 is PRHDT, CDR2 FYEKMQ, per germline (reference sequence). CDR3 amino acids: CASSSGLAASGGLYEQFF. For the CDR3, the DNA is TGTGCCAGCAGCTCTGGACTAGCGGCTAGCGGGGGGCTCTATGAGCAGTTCTTC.

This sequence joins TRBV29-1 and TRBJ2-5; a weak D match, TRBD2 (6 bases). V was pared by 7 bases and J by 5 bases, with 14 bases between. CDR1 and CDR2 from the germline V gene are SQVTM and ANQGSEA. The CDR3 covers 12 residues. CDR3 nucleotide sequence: TGCAGCGCTAAAGGGGCGGGGGAGACCCAGTACTTC. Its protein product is CSAKGAGETQYF.

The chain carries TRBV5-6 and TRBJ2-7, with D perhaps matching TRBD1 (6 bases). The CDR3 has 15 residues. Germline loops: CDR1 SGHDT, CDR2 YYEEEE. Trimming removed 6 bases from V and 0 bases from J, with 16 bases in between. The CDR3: CASTLAGDLSYEQYF. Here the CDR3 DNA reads TGTGCCAGCACTCTGGCAGGGGACCTCTCCTACGAGCAGTACTTC.

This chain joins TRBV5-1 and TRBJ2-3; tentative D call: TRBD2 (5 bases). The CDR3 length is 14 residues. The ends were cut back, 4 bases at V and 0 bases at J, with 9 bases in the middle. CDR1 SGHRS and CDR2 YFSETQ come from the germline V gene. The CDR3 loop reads CASSGTGSTDTQYF. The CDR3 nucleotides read TGCGCCAGCAGCGGAACGGGGAGCACAGATACGCAGTATTTT.

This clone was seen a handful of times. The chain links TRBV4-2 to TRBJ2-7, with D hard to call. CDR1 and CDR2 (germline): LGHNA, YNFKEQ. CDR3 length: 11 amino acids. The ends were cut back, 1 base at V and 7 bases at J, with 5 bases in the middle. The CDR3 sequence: CASSQVDEQYF. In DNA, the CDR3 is TGTGCCAGCAGCCAAGTAGATGAGCAGTACTTC.

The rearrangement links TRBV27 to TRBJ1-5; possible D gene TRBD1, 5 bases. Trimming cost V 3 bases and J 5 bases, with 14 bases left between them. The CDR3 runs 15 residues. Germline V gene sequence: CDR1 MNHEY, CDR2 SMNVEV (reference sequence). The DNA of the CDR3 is TGTGCCAGCAGTTTTTCAACCCAGGGCGATCAGCCCCAGCATTTT. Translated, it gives CASSFSTQGDQPQHF.

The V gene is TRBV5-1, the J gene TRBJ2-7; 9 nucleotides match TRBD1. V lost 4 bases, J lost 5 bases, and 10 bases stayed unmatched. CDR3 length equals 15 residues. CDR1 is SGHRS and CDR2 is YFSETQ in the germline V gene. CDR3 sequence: CASSPRAQGANEQYF. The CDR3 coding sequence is TGCGCCAGCAGCCCCCGTGCACAGGGGGCGAACGAGCAGTACTTC.

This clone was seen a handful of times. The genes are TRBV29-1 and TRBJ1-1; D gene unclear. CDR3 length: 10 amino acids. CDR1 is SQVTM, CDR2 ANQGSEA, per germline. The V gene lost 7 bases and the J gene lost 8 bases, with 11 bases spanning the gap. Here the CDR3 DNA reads TGCAGCGCCACCTCCCACGAAGCTTTCTTT. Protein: CSATSHEAFF.

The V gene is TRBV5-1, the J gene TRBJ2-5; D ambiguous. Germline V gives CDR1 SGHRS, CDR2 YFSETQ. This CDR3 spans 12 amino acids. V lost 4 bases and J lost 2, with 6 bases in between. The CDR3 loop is CASSPEQETQYF. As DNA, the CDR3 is TGCGCCAGCAGCCCGGAACAAGAGACCCAGTACTTC.